This T cell receptor beta chain was captured in a study of cytomegalovirus exposure and HLA in healthy donors. Findings and limits, study-wide: Most TCR beta V segments were productive about 87% or about 30% of the time in an earlier analysis. Later on, a genetic analysis was performed. It linked a missense variant in DCLRE1C with V- and J-gene trimming of TCR beta.

PCR amplification relied on 60 Vbeta primers (plus 13 Jbeta primers). Here immunoSEQ multiplex PCR was the method, and the copy in TCRdb shows in-frame clones only, minus some. The top ten hold roughly 0.45% of the sample, which has about 230,000 clones, 78% seen once. Details on this clone: The antigen is unknown.

Germline V gene sequence: CDR1 MGHRA, CDR2 YSYEKL. Trimming took 6 bases from V and 6 from J, leaving 12 bases between them. The CDR3 loop spans 13 amino acids. The receptor was derived from a boy between 10 and 17 years old in good health and CMV-seronegative. V gene TRBV4-1 combines with J gene TRBJ1-5; D not resolved. The sample taken for sequencing was PBMCs. The CDR3 DNA sequence: TGCGCCAGCAGTCGCTATTCGGGTCAGCCCCAGCATTTT. It specifies CASSRYSGQPQHF.